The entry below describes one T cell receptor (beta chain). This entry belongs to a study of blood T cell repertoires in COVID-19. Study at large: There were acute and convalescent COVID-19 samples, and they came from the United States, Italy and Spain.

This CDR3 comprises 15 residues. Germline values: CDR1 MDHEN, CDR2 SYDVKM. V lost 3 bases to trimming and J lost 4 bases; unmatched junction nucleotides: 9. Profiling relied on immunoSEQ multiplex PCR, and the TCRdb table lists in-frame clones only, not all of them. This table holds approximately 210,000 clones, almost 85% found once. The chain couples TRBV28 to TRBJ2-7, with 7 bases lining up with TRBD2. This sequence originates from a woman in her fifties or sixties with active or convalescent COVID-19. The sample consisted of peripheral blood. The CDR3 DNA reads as TGTGCCAGCAGTTTTAGCTCTCTCGGGGGGTACGAGCAGTACTTC. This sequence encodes CASSFSSLGGYEQYF.